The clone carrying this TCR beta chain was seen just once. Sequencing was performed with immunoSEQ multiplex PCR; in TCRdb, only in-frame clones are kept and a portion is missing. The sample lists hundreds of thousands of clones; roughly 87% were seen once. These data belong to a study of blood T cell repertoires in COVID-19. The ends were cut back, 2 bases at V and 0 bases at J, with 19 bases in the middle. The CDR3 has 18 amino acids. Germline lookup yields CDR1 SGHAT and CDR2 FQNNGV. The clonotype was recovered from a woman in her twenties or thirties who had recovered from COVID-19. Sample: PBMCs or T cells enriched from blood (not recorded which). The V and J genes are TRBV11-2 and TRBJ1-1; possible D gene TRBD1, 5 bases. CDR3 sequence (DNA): TGTGCCAGCAGCTTACGGCGGGACGTCCTTGTAATGAACACTGAAGCTTTCTTT. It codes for CASSLRRDVLVMNTEAFF.